Listed below are T cell receptor beta chains from one sample, sequenced in a study of T cells in Graves' hyperthyroidism and ophthalmopathy. Each CDR3 protein gets one entry after TCRdb re-called the multiplex PCR reads with MiXCR. Of 300,000 to 450,000 distinct CDR3 sequences in the sample, around a quarter are singletons; the top ten hold roughly 70%. The sequencing sample was made of blood. Source of these receptors: a man between 50 and 59 years old with Graves' hyperthyroidism. The CDR3 runs from the conserved cysteine through the conserved F or W. Each record gives: V gene, CDR3 protein.

V gene: TRBV19
CDR3 protein: CASSIARQPLNYGYTF

V gene: TRBV7-2
CDR3 protein: CASSPNGQGYGYTF

V gene: TRBV24-1
CDR3 protein: CATSDSTLGGGNQPQHF

V gene: TRBV11-2
CDR3 protein: CASSTWTEADTQHF

V gene: TRBV30
CDR3 protein: CAWSTGIFSTEAFF

V gene: TRBV19
CDR3 protein: CASKGIAGSYNEQFF

V gene: TRBV7-9
CDR3 protein: CASSFTGTGAANEQFF

V gene: TRBV15
CDR3 protein: CATSSRGTADTQYF

V gene: TRBV29-1
CDR3 protein: CSAPNTLAGGPGEQFF

V gene: TRBV5-5
CDR3 protein: CASSLVDESSYEQYF

V gene: TRBV7-8
CDR3 protein: CASSLVRGAYNEQFF

V gene: TRBV3-1
CDR3 protein: CASSQYGGSGQETQYF

V gene: TRBV10-3
CDR3 protein: CAINRASTDTQYF

V gene: TRBV11-2
CDR3 protein: CASSLEGQTHIF

V gene: TRBV9
CDR3 protein: CASSVDPGGLYEQYF

V gene: TRBV5-1
CDR3 protein: CASSLLRGPNEKLFF

V gene: TRBV29-1
CDR3 protein: CSVVGGELAGVTQYF

V gene: TRBV11-2
CDR3 protein: CASSRWTAPGGYTF

V gene: TRBV11-3
CDR3 protein: CASRGADSSNQPQHF

V gene: TRBV2
CDR3 protein: CASNRQDQSDTQYF

V gene: TRBV20-1
CDR3 protein: CSAHRSGGGTTDTQYF

V gene: TRBV7-8
CDR3 protein: CASSLAGTGWELFF

V gene: TRBV12-3/TRBV12-4
CDR3 protein: CASSGDSSYEQYF

V gene: TRBV28
CDR3 protein: CASRDRGNTIYF

V gene: TRBV11-2
CDR3 protein: CASSPRRTAGTEAFF